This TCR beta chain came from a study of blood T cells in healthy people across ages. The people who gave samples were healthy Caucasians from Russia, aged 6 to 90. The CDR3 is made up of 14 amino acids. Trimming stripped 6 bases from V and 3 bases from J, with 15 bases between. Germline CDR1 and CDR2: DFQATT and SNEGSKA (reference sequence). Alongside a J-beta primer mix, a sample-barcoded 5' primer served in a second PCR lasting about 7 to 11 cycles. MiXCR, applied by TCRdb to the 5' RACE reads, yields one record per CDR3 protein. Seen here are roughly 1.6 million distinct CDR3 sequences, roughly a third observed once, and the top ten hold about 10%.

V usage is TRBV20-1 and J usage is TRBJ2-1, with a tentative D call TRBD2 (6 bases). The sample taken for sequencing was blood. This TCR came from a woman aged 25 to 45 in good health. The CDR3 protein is CSALGLLGYNEQFF. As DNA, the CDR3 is TGCAGTGCCCTGGGACTCCTTGGCTACAATGAGCAGTTCTTC.